These 8 T cell receptor beta chains share one sample of origin, sequenced in a study of blood T cell repertoires in COVID-19. Assay used: immunoSEQ multiplex PCR; TCRdb lists only in-frame clones, some missing. The table lists around 170,000 clones, about 82% of them singletons. The sequenced material came from peripheral blood. The receptors come from a man aged 65-85 years with active or convalescent COVID-19.

This chain's CDR3 is CASDPGQFYEKLFF. CDR3 coding DNA: TGTGCCAGCGATCCGGGACAGTTCTATGAAAAACTGTTTTTT. The chain joins TRBV2 to TRBJ1-4, with 7 nucleotides matching TRBD1. CDR3 length: 14 amino acids. Germline assignment: CDR1 SNHLY and CDR2 FYNNEI. J was trimmed by 6 bases and V by 8 bases; bases with no gene match: 9.

CDR3 protein: CASSLEGRDKAFF. The CDR3 DNA is TGTGCCAGCAGCTTAGAGGGCAGGGATAAAGCTTTCTTT. This chain connects TRBV7-9 to TRBJ1-1, with TRBD1 as a possible D gene (5 bases). CDR3 length: 13 amino acids. CDR1 is SEHNR and CDR2 is FQNEAQ in the germline V gene (reference sequence). Trimming removed 1 base from V and 9 bases from J, with 12 bases in between.

The chain couples TRBV10-3 to TRBJ1-2; D is ambiguous. There are 11 residues in the CDR3. The V gene's germline CDR1 is ENHRY and CDR2 SYGVKD. Trimming left V 6 bases short and J 4 bases short, with 6 bases between. The CDR3: CAIRAGYGYTF. The CDR3 DNA sequence: TGTGCCATCAGGGCGGGCTATGGCTACACCTTC.

V and J are TRBV15 and TRBJ2-3; D is uncertain. The CDR3 loop spans 14 amino acids. Germline CDR1 reads LNHNV; CDR2 reads YYDKDF (reference sequence). V was cut by 3 bases and J by 3 bases, with 10 bases left in between. The CDR3 DNA reads TGTGCCACCAGCAGCGTTACCAGGACAGATACGCAGTATTTT. This translates into CATSSVTRTDTQYF.

In DNA form, the CDR3 reads TGTGCCAGCAGTTACCTAAGCGGGAGCCACAGGGATACGCAGTATTTT. Its translation: CASSYLSGSHRDTQYF. This chain connects TRBV6-5 to TRBJ2-3; 8 bases fit TRBD2. This CDR3 contains 16 residues. In germline, CDR1 is MNHEY, CDR2 SVGAGI. The V gene end was trimmed by 2 bases and the J gene end by 6 bases; junction bases not matched to a gene: 10.

This clone came up a few times. V and J are TRBV29-1 and TRBJ1-4; D unresolved. Germline V gives CDR1 SQVTM, CDR2 ANQGSEA. The CDR3 spans 15 residues. Deletions cut 3 bases from V and 0 bases from J, with 11 bases between. The DNA of the CDR3 is TGCAGCGTTGAGGTCCGGAGTGCAACTAATGAAAAACTGTTTTTT. Translation: CSVEVRSATNEKLFF.

The chain combines TRBV25-1 with TRBJ2-1; a weak D match, TRBD1 (5 bases). From germline, CDR1 is MGHDK and CDR2 SYGVNS. The CDR3 is 15 residues long. V shed 1 base and J shed 1 base, with 8 bases lying between them. The CDR3 sequence: CASSEFRGSYNEQFF. DNA of the CDR3: TGTGCCAGCAGTGAATTTAGGGGATCCTACAATGAGCAGTTCTTC.

This sequence joins TRBV9 and TRBJ1-6; 7 nucleotides agree with TRBD1. V was pared by 2 bases and J by 7 bases, with 3 bases of the junction left unmatched. Per germline, CDR1 SGDLS and CDR2 YYNGEE. The CDR3 length is 14 residues. CDR3 coding DNA: TGTGCCAGCAGCGTCGGGACAGCCAATTCACCCCTCCACTTT. Its translation is CASSVGTANSPLHF.